The sequence of this T cell receptor beta chain was determined in a study of blood T cell repertoires in COVID-19. Study details: PBMCs, B-cell-depleted T cells, or T cells provided the cDNA or gDNA that made up the material.

Participants, about 18 to 100 years old, spanned fewer than 30 US areas. Self-reported history from a screening survey and questionnaire set each donor's cohort. Shortly before study entry, within 2 weeks, exposed participants had met a COVID-19 case. CDR3 length equals 15 residues. V was pared by 0 bases and J by 6 bases, with 4 bases of the junction left unmatched. Germline V gene lookup returns CDR1 KGHSY and CDR2 FQNENV. Some clones are missing from TCRdb's copy, which holds only in-frame ones; the method was immunoSEQ multiplex PCR. The table shows about 190,000 clones, with 84% occurring only once.

The V gene is TRBV16, the J gene TRBJ1-5; 8 nucleotides line up with TRBD1. This clonotype was obtained from a woman in her twenties or thirties who had been exposed to COVID-19. The sample comprised PBMCs or T cells enriched from blood (not recorded which). CDR3 nucleotides: TGTGCCAGCAGCCAATCACCAGGGGGCGGTCAGCCCCAGCATTTT. This gives the protein CASSQSPGGGQPQHF.